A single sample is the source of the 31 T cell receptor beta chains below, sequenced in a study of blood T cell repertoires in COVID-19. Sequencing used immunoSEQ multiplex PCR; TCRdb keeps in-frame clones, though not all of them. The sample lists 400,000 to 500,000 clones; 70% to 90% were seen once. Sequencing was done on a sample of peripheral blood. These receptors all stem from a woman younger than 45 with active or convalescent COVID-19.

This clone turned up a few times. The CDR3 sequence is CASSQDRSHHGGEKLFF. CDR3 nucleotides: TGTGCCAGCAGCCAGGACAGGAGCCACCATGGGGGAGAAAAACTGTTTTTT. The chain uses TRBV7-9 and TRBJ1-4; 7 bases fit TRBD1. J lost 8 bases, V lost 5 bases, and 17 bases had no gene match. The CDR3 length is 17 residues. Germline loops: CDR1 SEHNR, CDR2 FQNEAQ (reference sequence). Using reference TRBV7-9 and TRBJ1-4 for the parts outside the CDR3, the full variable domain is DTGVSQNPRHKITKRGQNVTFRCDPISEHNRLYWYRQTLGQGPEFLTYFQNEAQLEKSRLLSDRFSAERPKGSFSTLEIQRTEQGDSAMYLCASSQDRSHHGGEKLFFGSGTQLSVL.

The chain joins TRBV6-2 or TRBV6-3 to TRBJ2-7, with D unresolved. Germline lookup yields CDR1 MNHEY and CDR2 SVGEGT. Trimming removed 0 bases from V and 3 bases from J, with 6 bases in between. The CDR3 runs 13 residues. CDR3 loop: CASSYSSRYEQYF. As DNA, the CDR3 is TGTGCCAGCAGTTACTCGAGTCGCTACGAGCAGTACTTC.

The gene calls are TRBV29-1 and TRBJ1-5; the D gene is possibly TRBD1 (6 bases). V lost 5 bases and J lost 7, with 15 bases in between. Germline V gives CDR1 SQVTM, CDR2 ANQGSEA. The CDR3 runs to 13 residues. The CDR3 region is CSVSTGFSQPQHF. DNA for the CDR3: TGCAGCGTTTCTACAGGGTTTTCCCAGCCCCAGCATTTT.

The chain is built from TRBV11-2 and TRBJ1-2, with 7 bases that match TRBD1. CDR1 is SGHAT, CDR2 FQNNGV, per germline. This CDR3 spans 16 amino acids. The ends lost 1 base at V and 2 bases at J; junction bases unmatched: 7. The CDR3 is CASSLVSGTVNYGYTF. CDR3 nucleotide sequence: TGTGCCAGCAGCTTAGTCTCCGGGACAGTAAACTATGGCTACACCTTC.

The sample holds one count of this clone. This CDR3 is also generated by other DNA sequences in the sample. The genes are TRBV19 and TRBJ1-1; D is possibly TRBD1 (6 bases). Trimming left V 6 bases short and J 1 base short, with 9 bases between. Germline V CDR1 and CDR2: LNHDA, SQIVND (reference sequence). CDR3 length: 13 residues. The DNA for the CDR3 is TGTGCCAGTAGGCAGGGGACGAACACTGAAGCTTTCTTT. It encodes CASRQGTNTEAFF.

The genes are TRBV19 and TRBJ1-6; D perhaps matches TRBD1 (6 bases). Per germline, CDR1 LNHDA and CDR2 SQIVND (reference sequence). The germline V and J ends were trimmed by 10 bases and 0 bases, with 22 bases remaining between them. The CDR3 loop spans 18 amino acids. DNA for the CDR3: TGTGCCACCCGAAAAACTAGACAGGACCTCTCCTATAATTCACCCCTCCACTTT. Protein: CATRKTRQDLSYNSPLHF.

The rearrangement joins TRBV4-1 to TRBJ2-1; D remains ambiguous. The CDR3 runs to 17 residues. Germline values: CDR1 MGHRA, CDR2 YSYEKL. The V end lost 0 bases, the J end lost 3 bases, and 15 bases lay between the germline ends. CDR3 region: CASSQEPQERVYNEQFF. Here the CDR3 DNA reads TGCGCCAGCAGCCAAGAGCCGCAAGAACGGGTCTACAATGAGCAGTTCTTC.

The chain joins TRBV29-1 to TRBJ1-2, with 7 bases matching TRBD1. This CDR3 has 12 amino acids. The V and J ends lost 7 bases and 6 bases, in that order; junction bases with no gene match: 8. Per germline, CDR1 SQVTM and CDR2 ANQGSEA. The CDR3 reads CSAEAGGNGYTF. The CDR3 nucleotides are TGCAGCGCTGAGGCAGGGGGGAATGGCTACACCTTC.

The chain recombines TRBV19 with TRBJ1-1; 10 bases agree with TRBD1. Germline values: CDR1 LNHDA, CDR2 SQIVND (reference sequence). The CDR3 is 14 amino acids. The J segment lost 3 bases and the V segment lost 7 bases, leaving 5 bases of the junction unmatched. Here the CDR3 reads CASTRGTGDTEAFF. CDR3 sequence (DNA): TGTGCCAGTACCCGAGGGACAGGGGACACTGAAGCTTTCTTT. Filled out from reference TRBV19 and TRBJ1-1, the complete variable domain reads DGGITQSPKYLFRKEGQNVTLSCEQNLNHDAMYWYRQDPGQGLRLIYYSQIVNDFQKGDIAEGYSVSREKKESFPLTVTSAQKNPTAFYLCASTRGTGDTEAFFGQGTRLTVV.

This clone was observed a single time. CDR3 sequence reads: CAWSGTGSTEAFF. The CDR3 DNA sequence: TGTGCCTGGAGTGGTACAGGGAGCACTGAAGCTTTCTTT. The rearrangement links TRBV30 to TRBJ1-1, with D perhaps TRBD1 (6 bases). The V gene lost 1 base and the J gene lost 4 bases, with 10 bases spanning the gap. Germline lookup yields CDR1 GTSNPN and CDR2 SVGIG (reference sequence). The CDR3 totals 13 residues.

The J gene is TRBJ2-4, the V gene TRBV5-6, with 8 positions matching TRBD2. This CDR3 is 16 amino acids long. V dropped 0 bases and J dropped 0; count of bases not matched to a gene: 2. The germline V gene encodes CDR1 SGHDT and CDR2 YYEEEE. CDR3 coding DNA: TGTGCCAGCAGCTTGGGAGCGGGAGAAGCCAAAAACATTCAGTACTTC. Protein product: CASSLGAGEAKNIQYF. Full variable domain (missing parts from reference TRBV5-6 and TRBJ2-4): DAGVTQSPTHLIKTRGQQVTLRCSPKSGHDTVSWYQQALGQGPQFIFQYYEEEERQRGNFPDRFSGHQFPNYSSELNVNALLLGDSALYLCASSLGAGEAKNIQYFGAGTRLSVL.

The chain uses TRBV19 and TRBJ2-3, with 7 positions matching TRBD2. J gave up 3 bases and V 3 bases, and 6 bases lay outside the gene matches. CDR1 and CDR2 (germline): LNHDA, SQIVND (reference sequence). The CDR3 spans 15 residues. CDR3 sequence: CASSIRLAQTDTQYF. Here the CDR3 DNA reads TGTGCCAGTAGTATTAGACTAGCACAAACAGATACGCAGTATTTT.

CDR3 DNA sequence: TGTGCCAGCAGCTTAGTGGGGGGCACCGGGGAGCTGTTTTTT. This translates into CASSLVGGTGELFF. The chain combines TRBV13 with TRBJ2-2, with D possibly TRBD2 on 6 matching bases. Trimming pared 1 base from V and 4 bases from J, leaving 7 bases between. This CDR3 has 14 amino acids. Germline CDR1 is PRHDT and CDR2 is FYEKMQ (reference sequence).

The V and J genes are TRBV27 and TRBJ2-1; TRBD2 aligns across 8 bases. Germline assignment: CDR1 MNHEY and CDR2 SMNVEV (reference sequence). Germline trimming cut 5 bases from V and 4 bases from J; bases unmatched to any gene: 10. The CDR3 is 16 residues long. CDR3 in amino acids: CASSPGGGGPYNEQFF. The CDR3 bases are TGTGCCAGCAGTCCTGGGGGCGGGGGGCCTTACAATGAGCAGTTCTTC.

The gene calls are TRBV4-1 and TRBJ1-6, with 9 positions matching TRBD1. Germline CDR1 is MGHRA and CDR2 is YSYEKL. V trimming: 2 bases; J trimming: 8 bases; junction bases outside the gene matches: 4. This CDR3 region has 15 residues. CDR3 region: CASSQHRGQDSPLHF. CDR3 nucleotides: TGCGCCAGCAGCCAACACAGGGGGCAGGATTCACCCCTCCACTTT.

CDR3 nucleotides: TGTGCCAGTATTCCGACAGGCCAAAACTATGGCTACACCTTC. As protein: CASIPTGQNYGYTF. The chain is built from TRBV19 and TRBJ1-2; a possible D gene is TRBD1 (6 bases). Trimming stripped 7 bases from V and 2 bases from J, with 14 bases between. The germline V gene encodes CDR1 LNHDA and CDR2 SQIVND (reference sequence). The CDR3 contains 14 residues.

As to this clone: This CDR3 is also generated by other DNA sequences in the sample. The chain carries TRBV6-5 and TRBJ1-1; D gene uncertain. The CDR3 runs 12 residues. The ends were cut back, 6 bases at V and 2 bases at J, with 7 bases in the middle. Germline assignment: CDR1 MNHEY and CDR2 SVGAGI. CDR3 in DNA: TGTGCCAGCAGGGAGGGCAACACTGAAGCTTTCTTT. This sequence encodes CASREGNTEAFF.

CDR3 loop: CASSEAMLGHTGELFF. Here the CDR3 DNA reads TGTGCCAGCAGTGAAGCTATGCTTGGGCACACCGGGGAGCTGTTTTTT. V gene TRBV6-1 combines with J gene TRBJ2-2; no clear D. Germline assignment: CDR1 MNHNS and CDR2 SASEGT. Trimming removed 0 bases from V and 3 bases from J, with 11 bases in between. This CDR3 has 16 amino acids.

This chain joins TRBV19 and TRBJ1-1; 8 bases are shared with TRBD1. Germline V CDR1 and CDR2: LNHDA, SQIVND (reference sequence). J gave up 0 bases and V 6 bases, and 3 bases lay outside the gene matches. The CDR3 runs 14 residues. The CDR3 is CASSRQGMNTEAFF. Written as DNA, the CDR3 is TGTGCCAGTAGCCGACAGGGGATGAACACTGAAGCTTTCTTT.

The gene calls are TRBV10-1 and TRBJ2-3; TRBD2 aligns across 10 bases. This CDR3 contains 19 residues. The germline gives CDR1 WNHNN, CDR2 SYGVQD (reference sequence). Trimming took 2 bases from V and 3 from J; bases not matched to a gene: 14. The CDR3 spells CASSEERWPSGGGTDTQYF. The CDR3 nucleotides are TGCGCCAGCAGTGAGGAGCGGTGGCCTAGCGGGGGAGGAACAGATACGCAGTATTTT.

CDR3 residues: CASSDARGVRQPQHF. The CDR3 region has the DNA TGTGCCAGCAGTGATGCTCGGGGAGTCCGGCAGCCCCAGCATTTT. The chain couples TRBV2 to TRBJ1-5; D unresolved. Germline loops: CDR1 SNHLY, CDR2 FYNNEI. The CDR3 is 15 residues long. Deletions cut 3 bases from V and 7 bases from J, with 16 bases between. The whole variable domain, filled in from reference TRBV2 and TRBJ1-5, reads EPEVTQTPSHQVTQMGQEVILRCVPISNHLYFYWYRQILGQKVEFLVSFYNNEISEKSEIFDDQFSVERPDGSNFTLKIRSTKLEDSAMYFCASSDARGVRQPQHFGDGTRLSIL.

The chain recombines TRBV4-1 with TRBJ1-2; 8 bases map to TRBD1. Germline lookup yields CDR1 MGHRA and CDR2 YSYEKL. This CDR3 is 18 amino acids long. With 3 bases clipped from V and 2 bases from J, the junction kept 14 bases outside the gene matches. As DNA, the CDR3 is TGCGCCAGCAGCCATTATCCGGGACAGGAGATTAGGAACTATGGCTACACCTTC. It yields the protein CASSHYPGQEIRNYGYTF.

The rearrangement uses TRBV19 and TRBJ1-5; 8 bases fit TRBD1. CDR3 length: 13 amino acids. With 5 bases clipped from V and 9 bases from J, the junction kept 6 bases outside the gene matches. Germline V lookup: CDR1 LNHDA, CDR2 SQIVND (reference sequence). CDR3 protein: CASSGQGQGPQHF. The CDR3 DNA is TGTGCCAGTAGTGGACAGGGTCAGGGGCCCCAGCATTTT.

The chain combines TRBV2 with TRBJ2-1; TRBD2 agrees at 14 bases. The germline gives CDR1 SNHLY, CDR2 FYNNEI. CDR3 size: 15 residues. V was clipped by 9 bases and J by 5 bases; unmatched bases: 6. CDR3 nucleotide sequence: TGTGCCAGGGGACTAGCGGGAGTAGGCCACAATGAGCAGTTCTTC. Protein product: CARGLAGVGHNEQFF. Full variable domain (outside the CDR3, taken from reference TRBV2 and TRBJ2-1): EPEVTQTPSHQVTQMGQEVILRCVPISNHLYFYWYRQILGQKVEFLVSFYNNEISEKSEIFDDQFSVERPDGSNFTLKIRSTKLEDSAMYFCARGLAGVGHNEQFFGPGTRLTVL.

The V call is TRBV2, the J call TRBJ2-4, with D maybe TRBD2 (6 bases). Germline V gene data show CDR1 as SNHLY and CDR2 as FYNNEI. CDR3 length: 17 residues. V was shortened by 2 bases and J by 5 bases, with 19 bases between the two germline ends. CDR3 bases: TGTGCCAGCAGTGAACCCGCGGATTCGCGGGGAGAAAACATTCAGTACTTC. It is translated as CASSEPADSRGENIQYF. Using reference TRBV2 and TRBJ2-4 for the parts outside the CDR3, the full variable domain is EPEVTQTPSHQVTQMGQEVILRCVPISNHLYFYWYRQILGQKVEFLVSFYNNEISEKSEIFDDQFSVERPDGSNFTLKIRSTKLEDSAMYFCASSEPADSRGENIQYFGAGTRLSVL.

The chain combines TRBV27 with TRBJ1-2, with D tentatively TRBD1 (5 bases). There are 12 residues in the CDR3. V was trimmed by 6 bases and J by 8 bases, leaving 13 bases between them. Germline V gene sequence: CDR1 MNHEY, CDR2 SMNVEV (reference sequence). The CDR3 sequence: CASRGLVRGYTF. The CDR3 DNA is TGTGCCAGCAGGGGGCTAGTGAGAGGCTACACCTTC.

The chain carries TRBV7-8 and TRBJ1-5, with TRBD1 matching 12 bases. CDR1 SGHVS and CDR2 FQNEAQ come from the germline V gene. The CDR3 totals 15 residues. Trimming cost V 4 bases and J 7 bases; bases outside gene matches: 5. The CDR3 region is CASSSGTGGGQPQHF. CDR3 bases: TGTGCCAGCAGCTCCGGGACAGGGGGCGGACAGCCCCAGCATTTT.

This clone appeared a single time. CDR3 nucleotide sequence: TGTGCCATCATGCAGGGCCATTCTGGAAACACCATATATTTT. It specifies CAIMQGHSGNTIYF. This chain uses TRBV10-3 with TRBJ1-3, with D perhaps TRBD1 (5 bases). Germline V gives CDR1 ENHRY, CDR2 SYGVKD. The CDR3 consists of 14 residues. The V end was cut by 7 bases, the J end by 1 base, with 11 bases between.

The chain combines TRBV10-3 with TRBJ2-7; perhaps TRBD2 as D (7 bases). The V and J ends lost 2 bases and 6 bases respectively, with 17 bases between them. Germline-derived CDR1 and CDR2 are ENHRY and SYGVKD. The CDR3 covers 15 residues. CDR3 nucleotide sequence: TGTGCCATCAGTGAGGGCCCGGGGGGCGTTGGCGAGCAGTACTTC. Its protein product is CAISEGPGGVGEQYF.

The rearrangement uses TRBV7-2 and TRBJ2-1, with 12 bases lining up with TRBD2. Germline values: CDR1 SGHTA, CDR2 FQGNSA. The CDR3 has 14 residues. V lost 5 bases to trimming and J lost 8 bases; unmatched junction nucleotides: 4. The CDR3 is CASSKTSGSYEQFF. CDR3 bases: TGTGCCAGCAGCAAGACTAGCGGGAGCTATGAGCAGTTCTTC.

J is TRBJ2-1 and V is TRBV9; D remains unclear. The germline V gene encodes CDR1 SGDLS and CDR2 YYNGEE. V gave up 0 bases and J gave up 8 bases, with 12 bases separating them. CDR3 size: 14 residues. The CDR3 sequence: CASSVGPGLDEQFF. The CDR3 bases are TGTGCCAGCAGCGTAGGCCCGGGTTTGGATGAGCAGTTCTTC.